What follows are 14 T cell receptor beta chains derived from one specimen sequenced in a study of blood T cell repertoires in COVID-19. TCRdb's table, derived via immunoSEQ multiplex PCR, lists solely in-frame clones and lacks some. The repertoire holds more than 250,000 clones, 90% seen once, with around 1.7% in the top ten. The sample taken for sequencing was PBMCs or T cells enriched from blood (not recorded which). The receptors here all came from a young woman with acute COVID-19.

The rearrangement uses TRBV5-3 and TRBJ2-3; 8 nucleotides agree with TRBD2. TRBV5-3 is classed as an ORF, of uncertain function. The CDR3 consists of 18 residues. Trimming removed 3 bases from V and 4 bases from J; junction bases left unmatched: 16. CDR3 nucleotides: TGTGCCAGAAGCTACTACCTTAAGCGGGAGAAGGGGGCAGATACGCAGTATTTT. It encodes CARSYYLKREKGADTQYF.

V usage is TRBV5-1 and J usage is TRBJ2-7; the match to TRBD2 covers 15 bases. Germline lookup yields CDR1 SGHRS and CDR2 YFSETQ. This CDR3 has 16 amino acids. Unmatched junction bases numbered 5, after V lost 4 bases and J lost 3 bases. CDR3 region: CASSTGTSGRYYEQYF. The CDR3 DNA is TGCGCCAGCAGCACCGGGACTAGCGGGAGGTACTACGAGCAGTACTTC.

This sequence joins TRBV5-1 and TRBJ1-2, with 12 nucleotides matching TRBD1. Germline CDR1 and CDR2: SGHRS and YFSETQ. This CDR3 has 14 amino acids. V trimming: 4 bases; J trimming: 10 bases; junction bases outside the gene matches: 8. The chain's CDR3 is CASSRGTGGADYTF. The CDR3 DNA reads TGCGCCAGCAGCCGCGGGACAGGGGGCGCCGACTACACCTTC.

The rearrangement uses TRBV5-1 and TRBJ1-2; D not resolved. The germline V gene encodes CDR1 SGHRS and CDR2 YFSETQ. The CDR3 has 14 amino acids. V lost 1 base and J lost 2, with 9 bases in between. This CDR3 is CASSLLQPNYGYTF. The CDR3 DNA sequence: TGCGCCAGCAGCTTGCTACAGCCAAACTATGGCTACACCTTC.

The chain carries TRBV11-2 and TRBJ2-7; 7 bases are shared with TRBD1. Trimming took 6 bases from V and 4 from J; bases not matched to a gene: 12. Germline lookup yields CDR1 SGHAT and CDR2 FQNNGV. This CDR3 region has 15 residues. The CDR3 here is CASSLGDSPRYEQYF. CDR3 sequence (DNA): TGTGCCAGCAGTCTAGGGGACAGCCCGAGGTACGAGCAGTACTTC.

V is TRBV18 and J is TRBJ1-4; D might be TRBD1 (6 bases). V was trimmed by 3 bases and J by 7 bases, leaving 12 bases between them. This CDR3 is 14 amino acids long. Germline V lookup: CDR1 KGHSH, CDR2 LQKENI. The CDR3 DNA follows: TGTGCCAGCTCACCTAAGGGGGTACCTGAAAAACTGTTTTTT. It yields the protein CASSPKGVPEKLFF. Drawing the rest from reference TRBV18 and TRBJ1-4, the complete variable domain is NAGVMQNPRHLVRRRGQEARLRCSPMKGHSHVYWYRQLPEEGLKFMVYLQKENIIDESGMPKERFSAEFPKEGPSILRIQQVVRGDSAAYFCASSPKGVPEKLFFGSGTQLSVL.

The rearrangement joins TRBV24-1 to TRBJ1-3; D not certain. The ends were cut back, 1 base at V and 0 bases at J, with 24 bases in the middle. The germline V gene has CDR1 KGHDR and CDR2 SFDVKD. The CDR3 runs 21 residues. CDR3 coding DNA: TGTGCCACCAGTGATTTTCTGAGCGACGAAACTAGGACCGTCTCTGGAAACACCATATATTTT. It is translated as CATSDFLSDETRTVSGNTIYF.

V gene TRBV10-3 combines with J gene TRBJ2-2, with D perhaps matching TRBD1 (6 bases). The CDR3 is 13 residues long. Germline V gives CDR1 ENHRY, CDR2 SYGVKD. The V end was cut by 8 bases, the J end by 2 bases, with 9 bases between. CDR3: CAISGANTGELFF. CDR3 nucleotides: TGTGCCATCTCAGGGGCAAACACCGGGGAGCTGTTTTTT.

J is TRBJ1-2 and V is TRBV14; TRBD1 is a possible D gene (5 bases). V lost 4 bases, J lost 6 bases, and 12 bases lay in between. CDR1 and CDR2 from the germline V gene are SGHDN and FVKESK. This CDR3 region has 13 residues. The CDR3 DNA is TGTGCCAGCAGCCCCGTGTGGGGGGATGGCTACACCTTC. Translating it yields CASSPVWGDGYTF.

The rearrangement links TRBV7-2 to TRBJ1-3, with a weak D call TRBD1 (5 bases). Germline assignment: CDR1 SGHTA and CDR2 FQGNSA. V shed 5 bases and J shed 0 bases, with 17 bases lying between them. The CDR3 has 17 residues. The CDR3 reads CASSPGTLESSGNTIYF. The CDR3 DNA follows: TGTGCCAGCAGCCCGGGGACTCTGGAGTCCTCTGGAAACACCATATATTTT.

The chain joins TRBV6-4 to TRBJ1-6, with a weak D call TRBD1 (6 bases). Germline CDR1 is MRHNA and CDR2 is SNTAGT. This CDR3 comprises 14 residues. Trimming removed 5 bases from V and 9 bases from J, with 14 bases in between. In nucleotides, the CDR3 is TGTGCCAGCAGTTCCGACAGGTCCGGTTCACCCCTCCACTTT. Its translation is CASSSDRSGSPLHF.

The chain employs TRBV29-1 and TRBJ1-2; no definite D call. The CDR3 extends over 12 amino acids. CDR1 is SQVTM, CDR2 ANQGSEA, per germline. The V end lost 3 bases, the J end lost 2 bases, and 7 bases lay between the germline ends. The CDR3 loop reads CSVDIPNYGYTF. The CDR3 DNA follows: TGCAGCGTTGATATTCCGAACTATGGCTACACCTTC.

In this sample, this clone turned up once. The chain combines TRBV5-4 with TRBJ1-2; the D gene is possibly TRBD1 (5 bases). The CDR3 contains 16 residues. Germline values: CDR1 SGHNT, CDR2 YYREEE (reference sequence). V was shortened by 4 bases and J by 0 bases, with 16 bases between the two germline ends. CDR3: CASSPGSGVANYGYTF. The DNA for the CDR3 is TGTGCCAGCAGCCCCGGCTCGGGGGTGGCTAACTATGGCTACACCTTC. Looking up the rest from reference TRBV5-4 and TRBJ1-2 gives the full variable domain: ETGVTQSPTHLIKTRGQQVTLRCSSQSGHNTVSWYQQALGQGPQFIFQYYREEENGRGNFPPRFSGLQFPNYSSELNVNALELDDSALYLCASSPGSGVANYGYTFGSGTRLTVV.

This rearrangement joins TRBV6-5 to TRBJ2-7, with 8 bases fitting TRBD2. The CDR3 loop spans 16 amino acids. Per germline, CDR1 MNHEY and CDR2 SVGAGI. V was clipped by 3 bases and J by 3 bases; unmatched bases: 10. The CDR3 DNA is TGTGCCAGCAGTTATTCCCTCCGGGGGGGAGGCTACGAGCAGTACTTC. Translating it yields CASSYSLRGGGYEQYF.